This T cell receptor (beta chain) was profiled in a study of CD8 T cells in ankylosing spondylitis. TCR beta libraries were made by quantitative 5'-RACE with molecular barcodes. One entry per CDR3 protein results from TCRdb running MiXCR on the 5' RACE reads. The data contain about 700,000 distinct CDR3 sequences, 15% to 20% of them singletons. For this clonotype: Its target is not known.

Study-wide findings and caveats: A motif of eight highly homologous TCR beta variants was seen as apparently characteristic of ankylosing spondylitis blood. From matched ankylosing spondylitis synovial fluid, disease-linked clones were reportedly recovered at significantly enriched levels.

This CDR3 has 13 residues. CDR1 is DFQATT, CDR2 SNEGSKA, per germline (reference sequence). Between the trimmed V and J ends, which lost 6 bases and 6 bases, there was a span of 14 bases. The V call is TRBV20-1, the J call TRBJ2-2; TRBD2 might be the D (6 bases). Sequencing was done on a sample of blood, either unsorted or a sorted T cell fraction (not recorded which). This TCR was recovered from a male donor with ankylosing spondylitis. The DNA for the CDR3 is TGCAGTGCGAGTAAGCGGGTCGCCGGGGAGCTGTTTTTT. It specifies CSASKRVAGELFF.